Listed below are T cell receptor beta chains from one sample, sequenced in a study of blood T cell repertoires in COVID-19. Here immunoSEQ multiplex PCR was the method, and the copy in TCRdb shows in-frame clones only, minus some. The repertoire has tens of thousands of clones, around 86% of them found once; the top ten carry 16%. Sequencing was carried out using peripheral blood. These receptors came from a woman of 80 years or more with active or convalescent COVID-19. Each CDR3 is given with its conserved first and last residue. Each record gives: D gene, V gene, clone size, J gene, CDR3 DNA, CDR3 protein. A D gene is named only where the DNA matches it firmly. Clone sizes are given selectively: once, few, many, or a class where the clone is expanded.

d_gene: .
v_gene: TRBV4-1
abundance: few
j_gene: TRBJ2-7
CDR3nt: TGCGCCAGCAGCCGAGACGGGACAACCTACGAGCAGTACTTC
CDR3aa: CASSRDGTTYEQYF

d_gene: .
v_gene: TRBV6-2/TRBV6-3
abundance: .
j_gene: TRBJ2-7
CDR3nt: TGTGCCAGCAGTTACTTCTCCGAGCAGTACTTC
CDR3aa: CASSYFSEQYF

d_gene: .
v_gene: TRBV7-9
abundance: .
j_gene: TRBJ1-2
CDR3nt: TGTGCCAGCAGCTTAACTCGGGATGGCTACACCTTC
CDR3aa: CASSLTRDGYTF

d_gene: .
v_gene: TRBV3-1/TRBV3-2
abundance: once
j_gene: TRBJ1-1
CDR3nt: TGTGCCAGCAGCCTCGGTTGGACTGAAGCTTTCTTT
CDR3aa: CASSLGWTEAFF

d_gene: .
v_gene: TRBV19
abundance: .
j_gene: TRBJ1-2
CDR3nt: TGTGCCAGTAGTATAGTGGGTGCAGGCGCTAACTATGGCTACACCTTC
CDR3aa: CASSIVGAGANYGYTF

d_gene: TRBD1
v_gene: TRBV29-1
abundance: .
j_gene: TRBJ2-2
CDR3nt: TGCAGCGCCGGGACAGGGTCCGCCACCGGGGAGCTGTTTTTT
CDR3aa: CSAGTGSATGELFF

d_gene: .
v_gene: TRBV6-2/TRBV6-3
abundance: few
j_gene: TRBJ1-1
CDR3nt: TGTGCCAGCAGTTACCGGGAGGGGTCGGCTGAAGCTTTCTTT
CDR3aa: CASSYREGSAEAFF

d_gene: .
v_gene: TRBV6-1
abundance: .
j_gene: TRBJ1-6
CDR3nt: TGTGCCAGCAGTGAAGCAAGAGGTTCACCCCTCCACTTT
CDR3aa: CASSEARGSPLHF

d_gene: TRBD1
v_gene: TRBV5-4
abundance: .
j_gene: TRBJ2-2
CDR3nt: TGTGCCAGCAGTTACGAACAGGGGGCGGCCGGGGAGCTGTTTTTT
CDR3aa: CASSYEQGAAGELFF

d_gene: TRBD1
v_gene: TRBV29-1
abundance: few
j_gene: TRBJ1-4
CDR3nt: TGCAGCGTTGAAGTTAGGGGGCAGATTGAAAAACTGTTTTTT
CDR3aa: CSVEVRGQIEKLFF

d_gene: .
v_gene: TRBV7-2
abundance: .
j_gene: TRBJ2-1
CDR3nt: TGTGCCAGCAGCTTAGAAGGGGTCCATGAGCAGTTCTTC
CDR3aa: CASSLEGVHEQFF

d_gene: TRBD1
v_gene: TRBV6-2/TRBV6-3
abundance: .
j_gene: TRBJ1-2
CDR3nt: TGTGCCAGCAGTACAGGGGGCTATGGCTACACCTTC
CDR3aa: CASSTGGYGYTF

d_gene: TRBD1
v_gene: TRBV14
abundance: once
j_gene: TRBJ2-4
CDR3nt: TGTGCCAGCAGCCACGCCTTGGGACAGGGGGCCAAAAACATTCAGTACTTC
CDR3aa: CASSHALGQGAKNIQYF

d_gene: .
v_gene: TRBV19
abundance: .
j_gene: TRBJ1-5
CDR3nt: TGTGCCAGTAGTATACGGGTTGGAGGGGATGGTCAGCCCCAGCATTTT
CDR3aa: CASSIRVGGDGQPQHF

d_gene: .
v_gene: TRBV29-1
abundance: .
j_gene: TRBJ1-1
CDR3nt: TGCAGCGTTGAAGGCCCAAAACCTGGTGGCGAAGCTTTCTTT
CDR3aa: CSVEGPKPGGEAFF

d_gene: TRBD2
v_gene: TRBV6-2/TRBV6-3
abundance: .
j_gene: TRBJ2-2
CDR3nt: TGTGCCAGCAGTCCCCAGCGGGGGGCCGTGGAGCTGTTTTTT
CDR3aa: CASSPQRGAVELFF

d_gene: .
v_gene: TRBV24-1
abundance: .
j_gene: TRBJ1-5
CDR3nt: TGTGCCACCAGTGGGGGCGGAGATCAGCCCCAGCATTTT
CDR3aa: CATSGGGDQPQHF

d_gene: .
v_gene: TRBV5-4
abundance: .
j_gene: TRBJ2-4
CDR3nt: TGTGCCAGCTCGACCTTTTCCGGGGGAGAGAACATTCAGTACTTC
CDR3aa: CASSTFSGGENIQYF

d_gene: TRBD1
v_gene: TRBV5-1
abundance: .
j_gene: TRBJ1-5
CDR3nt: TGCGCCAGCAGCCGCTCGGGACAGTGGGATCAGCCCCAGCATTTT
CDR3aa: CASSRSGQWDQPQHF

d_gene: TRBD1
v_gene: TRBV2
abundance: .
j_gene: TRBJ2-2
CDR3nt: TGTGCCAGCATGGGGACAGGGGATGGAACCGGGGAGCTGTTTTTT
CDR3aa: CASMGTGDGTGELFF

d_gene: .
v_gene: TRBV5-5
abundance: .
j_gene: TRBJ2-5
CDR3nt: TGTGCCAGCAGCCGACTAGGAGAAGAGACCCAGCACTTC
CDR3aa: CASSRLGEETQHF

d_gene: .
v_gene: TRBV5-6
abundance: many
j_gene: TRBJ1-1
CDR3nt: TGTGCCAGCAGCTTGGGGTGGGAGGGAAACACCTTT
CDR3aa: CASSLGWEGNTF

d_gene: .
v_gene: TRBV6-5
abundance: .
j_gene: TRBJ1-1
CDR3nt: TGTGCCAGCAGTCTTGGACAGACTGAAGCTTTCTTT
CDR3aa: CASSLGQTEAFF

d_gene: TRBD2
v_gene: TRBV7-2
abundance: .
j_gene: TRBJ2-3
CDR3nt: TGTGCCAGCGGGAGCGTTAGCGGGGCCACAGATACGCAGTATTTT
CDR3aa: CASGSVSGATDTQYF

d_gene: .
v_gene: TRBV2
abundance: .
j_gene: TRBJ2-1
CDR3nt: TGTGCCAGCACTAGGGGATGGAATGAGCAGTTCTTC
CDR3aa: CASTRGWNEQFF

d_gene: .
v_gene: TRBV4-3
abundance: .
j_gene: TRBJ2-7
CDR3nt: TGCGCCAGCAGCCAAGATCCCGGGGGGCCGGACGAGCAGTACTTC
CDR3aa: CASSQDPGGPDEQYF

d_gene: .
v_gene: TRBV7-8
abundance: .
j_gene: TRBJ2-7
CDR3nt: TGTGCCAGCAGCCCCCCAGGTGGTACCTACGAGCAGTACTTC
CDR3aa: CASSPPGGTYEQYF

d_gene: .
v_gene: TRBV19
abundance: once
j_gene: TRBJ1-1
CDR3nt: TGTGCCAGTACCACCCTCCCGCCCGGAGTTGAAGCTTTCTTT
CDR3aa: CASTTLPPGVEAFF

d_gene: .
v_gene: TRBV11-2
abundance: .
j_gene: TRBJ2-7
CDR3nt: TGTGCCAGCAGCTTAGATTACAGATACGAGCAGTACTTC
CDR3aa: CASSLDYRYEQYF

d_gene: .
v_gene: TRBV19
abundance: .
j_gene: TRBJ1-5
CDR3nt: TGTGCCAGTAGTATAACGGACAAACCATATAGCAATCAGCCCCAGCATTTT
CDR3aa: CASSITDKPYSNQPQHF

d_gene: TRBD1
v_gene: TRBV18
abundance: .
j_gene: TRBJ2-6
CDR3nt: TGTGCCAGCTCACCCCTTCCAGGGGGTGGGGCCAACGTCCTGACTTTC
CDR3aa: CASSPLPGGGANVLTF

d_gene: .
v_gene: TRBV7-2
abundance: .
j_gene: TRBJ2-7
CDR3nt: TGTGCCAGCAGCTTAGCGCTGCAGGGTATCACCGTAGCCTACGAGCAGTACTTC
CDR3aa: CASSLALQGITVAYEQYF

d_gene: TRBD1
v_gene: TRBV30
abundance: .
j_gene: TRBJ2-3
CDR3nt: TGTGCCTGGAGTGTCGGGACAGGCGCTAGCACAGATACGCAGTATTTT
CDR3aa: CAWSVGTGASTDTQYF

d_gene: .
v_gene: TRBV18
abundance: .
j_gene: TRBJ1-1
CDR3nt: TGTGCCAGCTCACCCCAGGGAAGTACTGAAGCTTTCTTT
CDR3aa: CASSPQGSTEAFF

d_gene: .
v_gene: TRBV3-1/TRBV3-2
abundance: .
j_gene: TRBJ1-2
CDR3nt: TGTGCCAGCGGCCAAGAGGGGTCCTCAGGGGACTATGGCTACACCTTC
CDR3aa: CASGQEGSSGDYGYTF

d_gene: .
v_gene: TRBV5-5
abundance: once
j_gene: TRBJ1-2
CDR3nt: TGTGCCAGCAGCTCCTTTAGACTCTCTGGCTACACCTTC
CDR3aa: CASSSFRLSGYTF

d_gene: TRBD2
v_gene: TRBV7-2
abundance: few
j_gene: TRBJ2-2
CDR3nt: TGTGCCAGCAGCGCATACGGACTAGCGGCAAACACCGGGGAGCTGTTTTTT
CDR3aa: CASSAYGLAANTGELFF

d_gene: .
v_gene: TRBV30
abundance: .
j_gene: TRBJ2-7
CDR3nt: TGTGCCTGGAGTGTAGGCGGGACCCCGAACGAGCAGTACTTC
CDR3aa: CAWSVGGTPNEQYF

d_gene: TRBD2
v_gene: TRBV14
abundance: .
j_gene: TRBJ2-5
CDR3nt: TGTGCCAGCAGCCAGGTCGGGAGGAATCAAGAGACCCAGTACTTC
CDR3aa: CASSQVGRNQETQYF

d_gene: .
v_gene: TRBV28
abundance: .
j_gene: TRBJ1-3
CDR3nt: TGTGCCAGCAGTTTTCCCGGGGGGCTGGGAGGAAACACCATATATTTT
CDR3aa: CASSFPGGLGGNTIYF

d_gene: .
v_gene: TRBV19
abundance: .
j_gene: TRBJ1-2
CDR3nt: TGTGCCAGTAGTGGAGCGGGGGGCTACACCTTC
CDR3aa: CASSGAGGYTF